Listed here are 24 T cell receptor beta chains from one sample, sequenced in a study of OX40 agonist ivuxolimab in advanced cancers. TCRdb's copy holds only in-frame clones and misses some; the assay was immunoSEQ multiplex PCR. The profile covers around 84,000 clones, with roughly 90% appearing a single time and more than 9.5% taken by the ten largest. The sequencing used CD4+ or CD8+ T cells sorted from blood, collected in a trial of the OX40 agonist ivuxolimab. The receptors stem from an adult with an advanced solid tumor such as melanoma, head and neck, liver or kidney cancer.

The V call is TRBV6-1, the J call TRBJ2-7; a weak D match, TRBD2 (5 bases). In germline, CDR1 is MNHNS, CDR2 SASEGT. This CDR3 region has 13 residues. V lost 5 bases and J lost 5, with 13 bases in between. The chain's CDR3 is CASSPQGSDEQYF. The CDR3 DNA reads TGTGCCAGCAGTCCTCAAGGGAGCGACGAGCAGTACTTC.

The V call is TRBV4-1, the J call TRBJ1-5; 10 bases align to TRBD1. The CDR3 loop spans 15 amino acids. The J segment lost 6 bases and the V segment lost 4 bases, leaving 6 bases of the junction unmatched. CDR1 and CDR2 from the germline V gene are MGHRA and YSYEKL. The CDR3 DNA is TGCGCCAGCAGCCTGAAGACAGGGGGCTTTCAGCCCCAGCATTTT. Translation: CASSLKTGGFQPQHF.

This chain links TRBV4-2 with TRBJ2-1, with D possibly being TRBD2 (5 bases). This CDR3 is built from 14 residues. Trimming took off 4 bases at V and 8 bases at J, with 15 bases between the two ends. The V gene's germline CDR1 is LGHNA and CDR2 YNFKEQ. CDR3 nucleotides: TGTGCCAGCAGCCTTAGACTATCGTGGGATGAGCAGTTCTTC. Protein: CASSLRLSWDEQFF.

The chain links TRBV7-9 to TRBJ1-5, with TRBD1 identical over 7 bases. The CDR3 has 15 amino acids. CDR1 and CDR2 from the germline V gene are SEHNR and FQNEAQ (reference sequence). The junction had 10 bases not matched to a gene; V was cut back by 5 bases and J by 6 bases. The DNA of the CDR3 is TGTGCCAGCAGCGCGACAGGGTGGGCACCTCAGCCCCAGCATTTT. Translation: CASSATGWAPQPQHF.

The gene calls are TRBV2 and TRBJ2-3; possible D gene TRBD1, 6 bases. This CDR3 spans 16 amino acids. In germline, CDR1 is SNHLY, CDR2 FYNNEI. V was trimmed by 8 bases and J by 0 bases, leaving 18 bases between them. This chain's CDR3 is CASHLGQGRSTDTQYF. Written as DNA, the CDR3 is TGTGCCAGCCACCTTGGGCAGGGGCGCAGCACAGATACGCAGTATTTT.

The DNA for the CDR3 is TGTGCCAGCAGCCCCTGGACAGGGGCTGGAAACACCATATATTTT. It specifies CASSPWTGAGNTIYF. The chain joins TRBV7-2 to TRBJ1-3; 9 positions match TRBD1. CDR3 length: 15 amino acids. Germline trimming cut 5 bases from V and 2 bases from J; bases unmatched to any gene: 4. The germline V gene has CDR1 SGHTA and CDR2 FQGNSA.

The chain has TRBV4-3 and TRBJ1-3; 8 nucleotides line up with TRBD1. Trimming removed 4 bases from V and 8 bases from J; junction bases left unmatched: 7. The CDR3 runs 14 residues. Germline CDR1 is LGHNA and CDR2 is YSLEER. CDR3 sequence: CASSLQGAGDTIYF. DNA of the CDR3: TGCGCCAGCAGCCTTCAGGGGGCCGGTGACACCATATATTTT.

The chain couples TRBV21-1 to TRBJ1-5; the tabulated D call, TRBD1, remains unverified against the DNA. TRBV21-1 is given as a pseudogene. CDR3 length: 16 residues. In DNA, the CDR3 is TGTGCCAGCAGCAAAGCGGAAGGGGCGCGGATTCAGCCCCAGCATTTT. It encodes CASSKAEGARIQPQHF.

V is TRBV5-1 and J is TRBJ1-1; D is uncertain. The germline CDR1 and CDR2 sequences are SGHRS and YFSETQ. The V gene lost 2 bases and the J gene lost 6 bases, with 20 bases spanning the gap. The length of the CDR3 is 16 residues. The CDR3 here is CASSFWAGGERAEAFF. Here the CDR3 DNA reads TGCGCCAGCAGCTTTTGGGCTGGCGGTGAGAGGGCTGAAGCTTTCTTT.

This rearrangement joins TRBV7-3 to TRBJ2-3; a weak D match, TRBD2 (6 bases). Germline-derived CDR1 and CDR2 are SGHTA and FQGTGA. This CDR3 contains 13 residues. V was shortened by 5 bases and J by 11 bases, with 17 bases between the two germline ends. CDR3 protein: CASSPGGYRGQYF. The CDR3 DNA reads as TGTGCCAGCAGCCCTGGAGGGTACAGAGGGCAGTATTTT.

A single count supports this clone. The chain carries TRBV7-2 and TRBJ2-1; 12 bases align to TRBD2. The ends lost 5 bases at V and 7 bases at J; junction bases unmatched: 6. Germline CDR1 reads SGHTA; CDR2 reads FQGNSA. CDR3 length: 15 residues. CDR3 residues: CASSPLAGGPNEQFF. For the CDR3, the DNA is TGTGCCAGCAGCCCGCTAGCGGGGGGGCCAAATGAGCAGTTCTTC.

The V call is TRBV15, the J call TRBJ1-5; TRBD1 is a possible D gene (5 bases). V lost 8 bases and J lost 5, with 16 bases in between. The length of the CDR3 is 14 residues. The germline CDR1 and CDR2 sequences are LNHNV and YYDKDF (reference sequence). DNA of the CDR3: TGTGCCACCGGGAGCGAGCAGGGTGATCAGCCCCAGCATTTT. It is translated as CATGSEQGDQPQHF.

The chain has TRBV9 and TRBJ2-7; a possible D gene is TRBD1 (5 bases). The CDR3 totals 15 residues. V lost 4 bases to trimming and J lost 4 bases, with 18 bases between them. Per the germline V gene, CDR1 is SGDLS and CDR2 is YYNGEE. The CDR3 nucleotides read TGTGCCAGCAGCCAATCCTCAGGGATTAGATACGAGCAGTACTTC. It is translated as CASSQSSGIRYEQYF.

The chain combines TRBV9 with TRBJ2-7; maybe TRBD2 (6 bases). The ends were cut back, 4 bases at V and 2 bases at J, with 16 bases in the middle. The germline gives CDR1 SGDLS, CDR2 YYNGEE. The CDR3 runs to 15 residues. Here the CDR3 reads CASSPGGISAYEQYF. CDR3 bases: TGTGCCAGCAGCCCCGGCGGGATTTCTGCCTACGAGCAGTACTTC.

The genes are TRBV7-9 and TRBJ2-7, with D unresolved. Per the germline V gene, CDR1 is SEHNR and CDR2 is FQNEAQ (reference sequence). Trimming took off 4 bases at V and 2 bases at J, with 21 bases between the two ends. CDR3 length: 17 residues. The CDR3 sequence: CASSSAHDKAWTYEQYF. In DNA form, the CDR3 reads TGTGCCAGCAGCTCAGCCCACGACAAGGCTTGGACCTACGAGCAGTACTTC.

J is TRBJ2-7 and V is TRBV5-1, with D perhaps matching TRBD1 (5 bases). From germline, CDR1 is SGHRS and CDR2 YFSETQ. Trimming took off 7 bases at V and 1 base at J, with 9 bases between the two ends. CDR3 length: 12 amino acids. CDR3 region: CASGAGSYEQYF. The CDR3 DNA is TGCGCCAGCGGGGCAGGGTCCTACGAGCAGTACTTC.

The J gene is TRBJ1-2, the V gene TRBV19, with D possibly being TRBD1 (5 bases). The CDR3 covers 11 residues. Germline V gene data show CDR1 as LNHDA and CDR2 as SQIVND (reference sequence). The V gene lost 6 bases and the J gene lost 8 bases, with 10 bases spanning the gap. The CDR3 DNA is TGTGCCAGTAGAAGAGGGGCGGGCTACACCTTC. This codes for CASRRGAGYTF.

The chain combines TRBV7-9 with TRBJ2-2, with 7 bases fitting TRBD1. Germline-derived CDR1 and CDR2 are SEHNR and FQNEAQ (reference sequence). The CDR3 is made up of 16 amino acids. V shed 3 bases, J shed 5 bases, and the junction held 9 bases outside the gene matches. The CDR3 here is CASSFTGAYPTGELFF. CDR3 DNA sequence: TGTGCCAGCAGCTTTACAGGGGCCTACCCTACCGGGGAGCTGTTTTTT.

J is TRBJ1-6 and V is TRBV6-7; no clear D. TRBV6-7 is classed as an ORF, of uncertain function. The CDR3 is 14 amino acids. V gave up 8 bases and J gave up 1 base, with 9 bases separating them. Written as DNA, the CDR3 is TGTGCCAGCCGAGGACTGTCCTATAATTCACCCCTCCACTTT. Translated: CASRGLSYNSPLHF.

This CDR3 reads CASSLDAGLSGYTF. CDR3 DNA: TGTGCCAGCAGCTTAGACGCAGGCCTTTCGGGCTACACCTTC. The rearrangement links TRBV11-2 to TRBJ1-2; D gene unclear. Germline CDR1 is SGHAT and CDR2 is FQNNGV. The CDR3 runs to 14 residues. V was pared by 0 bases and J by 8 bases, with 13 bases between.

This rearrangement joins TRBV19 to TRBJ2-1; D is uncertain. V was pared by 2 bases and J by 5 bases, with 13 bases between. In germline, CDR1 is LNHDA, CDR2 SQIVND (reference sequence). The length of the CDR3 is 15 residues. This CDR3 reads CASSIYGPPHNEQFF. CDR3 in DNA: TGTGCCAGTAGTATATATGGGCCGCCACACAATGAGCAGTTCTTC.

The V and J genes are TRBV5-1 and TRBJ2-7, with D tentatively TRBD2 (5 bases). This CDR3 has 15 amino acids. CDR1 is SGHRS and CDR2 is YFSETQ in the germline V gene. V lost 7 bases to trimming and J lost 1 base, with 18 bases between them. The DNA of the CDR3 is TGCGCCAGCCGGGATGGCATCAGGTCTTCCTACGAGCAGTACTTC. Translating it yields CASRDGIRSSYEQYF.

The rearrangement uses TRBV7-9 and TRBJ1-2; no firm D call. The germline CDR1 and CDR2 sequences are SEHNR and FQNEAQ (reference sequence). The CDR3 runs to 12 residues. Trimming cost V 1 base and J 8 bases, with 8 bases left between them. The CDR3 nucleotides are TGTGCCAGCAGCTTAGACCCCGAGGGCTACACCTTC. Translation: CASSLDPEGYTF.

The chain carries TRBV13 and TRBJ1-1; TRBD1 aligns across 8 bases. The CDR3 runs to 16 residues. The germline gives CDR1 PRHDT, CDR2 FYEKMQ (reference sequence). The V segment lost 5 bases and the J segment 3 bases; nucleotides outside the gene matches: 11. The CDR3 nucleotides read TGTGCCAGCAGCCCAGACAGGGGCCCCGGGTACACTGAAGCTTTCTTT. Residues: CASSPDRGPGYTEAFF. The full variable domain, rest sourced from reference TRBV13 and TRBJ1-1, is AAGVIQSPRHLIKEKRETATLKCYPIPRHDTVYWYQQGPGQDPQFLISFYEKMQSDKGSIPDRFSAQQFSDYHSELNMSSLELGDSALYFCASSPDRGPGYTEAFFGQGTRLTVV.